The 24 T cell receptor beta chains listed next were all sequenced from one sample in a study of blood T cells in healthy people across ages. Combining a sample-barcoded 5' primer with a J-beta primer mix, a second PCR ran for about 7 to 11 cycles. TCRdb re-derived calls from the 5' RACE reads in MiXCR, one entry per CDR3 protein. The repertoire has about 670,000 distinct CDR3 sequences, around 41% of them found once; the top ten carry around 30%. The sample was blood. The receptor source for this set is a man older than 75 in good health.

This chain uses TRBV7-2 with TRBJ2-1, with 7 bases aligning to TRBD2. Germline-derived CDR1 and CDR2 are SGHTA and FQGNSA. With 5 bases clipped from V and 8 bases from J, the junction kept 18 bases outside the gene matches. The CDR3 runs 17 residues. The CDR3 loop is CASSHSSTSRSRDEQFF. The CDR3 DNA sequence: TGTGCCAGCAGCCACTCCTCGACTAGCCGGAGTCGGGATGAGCAGTTCTTC.

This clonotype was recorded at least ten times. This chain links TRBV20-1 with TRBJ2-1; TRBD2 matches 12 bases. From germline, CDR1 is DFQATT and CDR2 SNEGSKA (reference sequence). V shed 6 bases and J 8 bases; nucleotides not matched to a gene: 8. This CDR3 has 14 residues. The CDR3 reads CSAKTSGRVHEQFF. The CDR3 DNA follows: TGCAGTGCGAAGACTAGCGGGAGAGTCCATGAGCAGTTCTTC.

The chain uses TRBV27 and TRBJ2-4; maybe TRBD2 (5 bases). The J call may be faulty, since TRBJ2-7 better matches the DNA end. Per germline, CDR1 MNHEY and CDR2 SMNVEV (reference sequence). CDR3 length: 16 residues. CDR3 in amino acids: CASRPPRTRKGYEQYF. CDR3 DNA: TGTGCCAGCAGACCACCTCGGACTCGAAAGGGCTACGAGCAGTACTTC.

Written as DNA, the CDR3 is TGTGCCAGCAGCTTAGATAGGGGGCTGGGGCTCTACGAGCAGTACTTC. Its protein product is CASSLDRGLGLYEQYF. This sequence joins TRBV7-2 and TRBJ2-4; 7 bases map to TRBD1. The last part of the DNA fits TRBJ2-7 better; the J call may be wrong. Germline V gives CDR1 SGHTA, CDR2 FQGNSA. The length of the CDR3 is 16 residues.

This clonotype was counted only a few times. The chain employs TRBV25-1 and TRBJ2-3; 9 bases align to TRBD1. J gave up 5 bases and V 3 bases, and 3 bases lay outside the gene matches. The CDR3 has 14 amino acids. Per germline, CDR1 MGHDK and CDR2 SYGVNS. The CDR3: CASSETGGLDTQYF. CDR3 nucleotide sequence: TGTGCCAGCAGTGAGACAGGGGGATTAGATACGCAGTATTTT.

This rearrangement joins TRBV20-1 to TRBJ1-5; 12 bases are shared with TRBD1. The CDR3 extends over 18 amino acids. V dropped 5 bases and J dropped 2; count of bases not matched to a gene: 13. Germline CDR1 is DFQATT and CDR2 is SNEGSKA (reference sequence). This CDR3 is CSAPQTGTGGGGNQPQHF. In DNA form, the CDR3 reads TGCAGTGCTCCTCAAACCGGGACAGGGGGCGGAGGCAATCAGCCCCAGCATTTT.

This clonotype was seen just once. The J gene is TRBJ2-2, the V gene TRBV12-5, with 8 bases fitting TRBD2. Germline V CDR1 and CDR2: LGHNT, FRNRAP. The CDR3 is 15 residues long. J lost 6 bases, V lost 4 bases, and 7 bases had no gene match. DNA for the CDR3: TGTGCTAGTGGTTATAGCGGGATGGAGGCCGGGGAGCTGTTTTTT. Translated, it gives CASGYSGMEAGELFF.

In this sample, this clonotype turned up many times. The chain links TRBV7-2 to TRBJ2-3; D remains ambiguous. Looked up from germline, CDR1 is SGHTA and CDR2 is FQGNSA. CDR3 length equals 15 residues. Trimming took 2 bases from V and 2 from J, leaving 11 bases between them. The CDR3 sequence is CASSLSGLSTDTQYF. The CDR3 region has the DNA TGTGCCAGCAGCTTATCCGGTCTCTCCACAGATACGCAGTATTTT.

The CDR3 DNA reads as TGCGCCAGCAGCCCTGTGATAGCGGGCTCGCACGAGCAGTACTTC. It yields the protein CASSPVIAGSHEQYF. This chain links TRBV5-1 with TRBJ2-7; 7 bases agree with TRBD2. Germline loops: CDR1 SGHRS, CDR2 YFSETQ. Losses at the gene ends were 4 bases for V and 5 bases for J; bases not matched to a gene: 12. This CDR3 comprises 15 residues.

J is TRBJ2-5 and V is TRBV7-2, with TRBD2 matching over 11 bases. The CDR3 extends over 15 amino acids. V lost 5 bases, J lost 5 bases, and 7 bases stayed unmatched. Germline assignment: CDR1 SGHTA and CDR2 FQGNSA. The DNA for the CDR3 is TGTGCCAGCAGCCTTAGCGGGGGGGCGGGTGAGACCCAGTACTTC. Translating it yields CASSLSGGAGETQYF.

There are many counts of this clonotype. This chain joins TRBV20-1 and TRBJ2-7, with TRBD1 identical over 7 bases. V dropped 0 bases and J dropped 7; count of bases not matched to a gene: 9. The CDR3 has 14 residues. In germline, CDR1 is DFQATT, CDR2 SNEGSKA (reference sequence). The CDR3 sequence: CSAREGRGFGEQYF. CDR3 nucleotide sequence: TGCAGTGCTAGAGAGGGCAGGGGGTTCGGTGAGCAGTACTTC.

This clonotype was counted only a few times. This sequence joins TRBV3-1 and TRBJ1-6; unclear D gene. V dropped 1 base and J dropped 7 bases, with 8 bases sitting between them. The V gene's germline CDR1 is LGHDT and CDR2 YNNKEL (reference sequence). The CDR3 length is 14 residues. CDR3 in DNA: TGTGCCAGCAGCCAAGCTCAGGTAAATTCACCCCTCCACTTT. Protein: CASSQAQVNSPLHF.

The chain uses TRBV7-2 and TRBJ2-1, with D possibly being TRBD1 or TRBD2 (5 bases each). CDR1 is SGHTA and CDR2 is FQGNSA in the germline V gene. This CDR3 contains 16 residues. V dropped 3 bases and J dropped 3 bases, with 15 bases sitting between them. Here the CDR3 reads CASSLGPGPRYNEQFF. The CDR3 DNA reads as TGTGCCAGCAGCTTGGGTCCGGGACCTCGCTACAATGAGCAGTTCTTC.

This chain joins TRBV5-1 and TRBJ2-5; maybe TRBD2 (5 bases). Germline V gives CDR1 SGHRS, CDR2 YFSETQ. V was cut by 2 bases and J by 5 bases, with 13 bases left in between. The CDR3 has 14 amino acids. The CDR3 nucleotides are TGCGCCAGCAGCTTCGGTCCGGGGATGGAGACCCAGTACTTC. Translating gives CASSFGPGMETQYF.

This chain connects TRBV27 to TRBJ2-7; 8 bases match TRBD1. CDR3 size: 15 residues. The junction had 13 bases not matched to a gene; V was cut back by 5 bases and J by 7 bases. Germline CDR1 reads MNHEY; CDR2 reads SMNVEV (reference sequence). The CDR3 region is CASSTDRGRGNEQYF. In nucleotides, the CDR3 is TGTGCCAGCAGTACCGACAGGGGAAGGGGCAATGAGCAGTACTTC.

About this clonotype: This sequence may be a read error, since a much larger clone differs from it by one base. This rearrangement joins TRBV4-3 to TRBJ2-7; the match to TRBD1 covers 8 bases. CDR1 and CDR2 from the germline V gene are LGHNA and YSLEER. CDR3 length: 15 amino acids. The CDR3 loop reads CASSRSGTGVYGQYF. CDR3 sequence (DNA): TGCGCCAGCAGCAGATCCGGGACAGGCGTCTACGGGCAGTACTTC.

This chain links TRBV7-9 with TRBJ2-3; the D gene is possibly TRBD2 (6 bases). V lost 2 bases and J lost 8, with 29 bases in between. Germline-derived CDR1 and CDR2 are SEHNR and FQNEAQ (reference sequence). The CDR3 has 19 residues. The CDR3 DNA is TGTGCCAGCAGCTTATTTATCTCGATGGGACTCCAACCTGGTGGTACGCAGTATTTT. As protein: CASSLFISMGLQPGGTQYF.

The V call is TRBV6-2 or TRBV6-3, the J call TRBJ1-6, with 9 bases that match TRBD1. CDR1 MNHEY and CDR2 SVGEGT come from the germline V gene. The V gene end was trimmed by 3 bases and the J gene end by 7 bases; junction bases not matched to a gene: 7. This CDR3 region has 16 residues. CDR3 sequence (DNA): TGTGCCAGCAGTTATTTTGGGACAGGGATGAATTCACCCCTCCACTTT. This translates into CASSYFGTGMNSPLHF.

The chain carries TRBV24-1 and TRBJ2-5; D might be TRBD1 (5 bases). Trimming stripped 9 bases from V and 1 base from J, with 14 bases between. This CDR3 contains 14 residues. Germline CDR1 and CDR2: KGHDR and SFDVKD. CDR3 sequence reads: CATQSDRSQETQYF. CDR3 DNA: TGTGCCACCCAATCAGACAGAAGCCAAGAGACCCAGTACTTC.

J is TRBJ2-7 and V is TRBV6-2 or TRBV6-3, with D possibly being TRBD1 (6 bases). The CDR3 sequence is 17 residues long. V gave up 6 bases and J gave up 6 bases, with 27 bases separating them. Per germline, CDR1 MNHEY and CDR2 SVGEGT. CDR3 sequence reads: CASSRISGGGHITEQYF. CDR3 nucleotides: TGTGCCAGCAGCCGAATAAGTGGGGGCGGACACATTACCGAGCAGTACTTC.

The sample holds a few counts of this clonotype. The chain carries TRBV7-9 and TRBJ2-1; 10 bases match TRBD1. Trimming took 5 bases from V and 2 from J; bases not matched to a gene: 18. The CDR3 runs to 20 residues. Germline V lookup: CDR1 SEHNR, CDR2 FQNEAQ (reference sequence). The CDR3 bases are TGTGCCAGCAGCCAAAAGACAGGGGGCACGGGGGATAAGACCTACAATGAGCAGTTCTTC. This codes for CASSQKTGGTGDKTYNEQFF.

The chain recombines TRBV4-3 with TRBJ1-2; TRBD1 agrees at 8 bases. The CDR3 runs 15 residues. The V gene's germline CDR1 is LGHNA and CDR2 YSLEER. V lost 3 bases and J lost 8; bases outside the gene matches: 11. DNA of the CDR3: TGCGCCAGCAGCCAGGCATGGACAGGGCCTGGCGGCTACACCTTC. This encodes CASSQAWTGPGGYTF.

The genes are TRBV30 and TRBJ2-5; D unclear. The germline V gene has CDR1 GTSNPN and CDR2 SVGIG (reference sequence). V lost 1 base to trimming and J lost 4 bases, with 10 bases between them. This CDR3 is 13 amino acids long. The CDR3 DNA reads TGTGCCTGGAGTGGACGTAGCAGAGAGACCCAGTACTTC. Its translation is CAWSGRSRETQYF. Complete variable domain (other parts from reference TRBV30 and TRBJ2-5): SQTIHQWPATLVQPVGSPLSLECTVEGTSNPNLYWYRQAAGRGLQLLFYSVGIGQISSEVPQNLSASRPQDRQFILSSKKLLLSDSGFYLCAWSGRSRETQYFGPGTRLLVL.

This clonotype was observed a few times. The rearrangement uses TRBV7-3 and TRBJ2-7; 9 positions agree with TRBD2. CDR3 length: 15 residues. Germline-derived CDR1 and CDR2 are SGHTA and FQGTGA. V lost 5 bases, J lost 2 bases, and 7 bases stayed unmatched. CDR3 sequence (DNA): TGTGCCAGCAGCCCATCAGCGGGAGGAGCCTACGAGCAGTACTTC. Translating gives CASSPSAGGAYEQYF.